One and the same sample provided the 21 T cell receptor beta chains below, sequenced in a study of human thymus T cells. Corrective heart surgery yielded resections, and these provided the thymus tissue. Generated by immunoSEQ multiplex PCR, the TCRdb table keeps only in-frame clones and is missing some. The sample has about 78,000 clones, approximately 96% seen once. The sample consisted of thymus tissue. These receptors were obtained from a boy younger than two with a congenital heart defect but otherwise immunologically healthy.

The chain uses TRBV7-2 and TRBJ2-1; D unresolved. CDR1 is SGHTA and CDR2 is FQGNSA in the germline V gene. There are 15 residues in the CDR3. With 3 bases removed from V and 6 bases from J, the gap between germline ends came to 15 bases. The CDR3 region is CASSFIGRQGNEQFF. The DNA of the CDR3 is TGTGCCAGCAGCTTCATTGGCAGGCAAGGCAATGAGCAGTTCTTC. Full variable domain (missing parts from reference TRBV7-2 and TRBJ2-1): GAGVSQSPSNKVTEKGKDVELRCDPISGHTALYWYRQSLGQGLEFLIYFQGNSAPDKSGLPSDRFSAERTGGSVSTLTIQRTQQEDSAVYLCASSFIGRQGNEQFFGPGTRLTVL.

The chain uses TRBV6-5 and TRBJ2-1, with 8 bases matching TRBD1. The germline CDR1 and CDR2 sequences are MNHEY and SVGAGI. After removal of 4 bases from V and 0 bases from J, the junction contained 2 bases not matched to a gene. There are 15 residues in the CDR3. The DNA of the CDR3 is TGTGCCAGCAGTTCAGGACAGGGCTCCTACAATGAGCAGTTCTTC. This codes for CASSSGQGSYNEQFF.

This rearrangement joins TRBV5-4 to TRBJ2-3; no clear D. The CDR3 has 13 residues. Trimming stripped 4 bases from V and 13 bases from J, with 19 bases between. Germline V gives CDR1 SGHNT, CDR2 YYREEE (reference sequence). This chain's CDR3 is CASSTEPWVREYF. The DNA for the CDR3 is TGTGCCAGCAGCACCGAGCCGTGGGTAAGAGAGTATTTT.

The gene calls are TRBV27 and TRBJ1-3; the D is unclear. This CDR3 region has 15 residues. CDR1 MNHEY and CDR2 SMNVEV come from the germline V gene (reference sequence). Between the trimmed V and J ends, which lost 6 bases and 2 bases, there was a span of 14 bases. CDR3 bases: TGTGCCAGCAGCTTAGCCGGGAACCCTGGAAACACCATATATTTT. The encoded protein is CASSLAGNPGNTIYF.

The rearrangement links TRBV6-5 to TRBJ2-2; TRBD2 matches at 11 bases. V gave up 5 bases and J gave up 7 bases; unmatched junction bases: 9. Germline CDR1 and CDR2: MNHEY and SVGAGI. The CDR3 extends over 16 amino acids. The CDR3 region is CASSNFGLAGGGELFF. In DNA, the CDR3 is TGTGCCAGCAGTAACTTCGGACTAGCGGGTGGCGGGGAGCTGTTTTTT.

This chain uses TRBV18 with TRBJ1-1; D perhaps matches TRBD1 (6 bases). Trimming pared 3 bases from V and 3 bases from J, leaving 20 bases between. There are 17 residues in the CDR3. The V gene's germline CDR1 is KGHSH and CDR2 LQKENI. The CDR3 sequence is CASSPSTGWRGDTEAFF. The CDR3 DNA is TGTGCCAGCTCACCTTCTACAGGGTGGAGAGGGGACACTGAAGCTTTCTTT. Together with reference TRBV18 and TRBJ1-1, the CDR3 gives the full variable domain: NAGVMQNPRHLVRRRGQEARLRCSPMKGHSHVYWYRQLPEEGLKFMVYLQKENIIDESGMPKERFSAEFPKEGPSILRIQQVVRGDSAAYFCASSPSTGWRGDTEAFFGQGTRLTVV.

CDR3 DNA: TGTGCCAGCAGCCCGGCGAGGCCTAAGGTAGAGACCCAGTACTTC. Its protein is CASSPARPKVETQYF. The rearrangement joins TRBV14 to TRBJ2-5, with D unresolved. V lost 4 bases and J lost 4, with 16 bases in between. The CDR3 totals 15 residues. The germline V gene has CDR1 SGHDN and CDR2 FVKESK.

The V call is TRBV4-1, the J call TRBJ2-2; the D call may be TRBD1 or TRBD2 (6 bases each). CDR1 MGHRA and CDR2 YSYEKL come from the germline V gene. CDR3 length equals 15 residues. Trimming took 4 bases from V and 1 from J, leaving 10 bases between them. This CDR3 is CASSRRGENTGELFF. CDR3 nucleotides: TGCGCCAGCAGCCGAAGGGGGGAGAACACCGGGGAGCTGTTTTTT.

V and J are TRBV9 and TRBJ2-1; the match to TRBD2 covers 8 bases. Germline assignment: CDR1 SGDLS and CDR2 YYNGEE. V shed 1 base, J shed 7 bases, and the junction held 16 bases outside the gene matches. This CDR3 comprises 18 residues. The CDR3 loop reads CASSVTETSGSRQNEQFF. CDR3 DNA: TGTGCCAGCAGCGTAACAGAAACAAGCGGGAGTCGGCAAAATGAGCAGTTCTTC. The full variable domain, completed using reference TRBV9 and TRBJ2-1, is DSGVTQTPKHLITATGQRVTLRCSPRSGDLSVYWYQQSLDQGLQFLIQYYNGEERAKGNILERFSAQQFPDLHSELNLSSLELGDSALYFCASSVTETSGSRQNEQFFGPGTRLTVL.

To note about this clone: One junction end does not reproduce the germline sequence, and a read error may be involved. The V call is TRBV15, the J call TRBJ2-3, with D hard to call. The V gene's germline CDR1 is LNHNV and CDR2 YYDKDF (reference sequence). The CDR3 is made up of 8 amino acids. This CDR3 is CATSRDHF. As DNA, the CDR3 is TGTGCCACCAGCAGAGATCATTTT.

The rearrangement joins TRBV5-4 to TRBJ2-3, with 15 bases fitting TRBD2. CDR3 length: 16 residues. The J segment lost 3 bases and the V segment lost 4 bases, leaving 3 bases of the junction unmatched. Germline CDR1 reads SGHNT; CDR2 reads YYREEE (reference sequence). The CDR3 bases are TGTGCCAGCAGCGGCGGGACTAGCGGGAGGACAGATACGCAGTATTTT. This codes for CASSGGTSGRTDTQYF.

The CDR3 sequence: CASSLSLNMGGTEAFF. The CDR3 DNA reads TGTGCCAGCAGCTTAAGTCTTAATATGGGGGGAACTGAAGCTTTCTTT. This rearrangement joins TRBV7-9 to TRBJ1-1, with D perhaps matching TRBD1 (5 bases). The CDR3 sequence is 16 residues long. Germline V gene data show CDR1 as SEHNR and CDR2 as FQNEAQ (reference sequence). Trimming shortened V by 2 bases and J by 5 bases, and 18 bases separated the two germline ends.

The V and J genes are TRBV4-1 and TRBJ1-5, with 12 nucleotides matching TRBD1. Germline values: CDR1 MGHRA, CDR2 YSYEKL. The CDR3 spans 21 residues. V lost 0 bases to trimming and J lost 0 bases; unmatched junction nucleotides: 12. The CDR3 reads CASSQDGRDRGLLDSNQPQHF. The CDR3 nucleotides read TGCGCCAGCAGCCAAGATGGTCGGGACAGGGGGCTCCTGGATAGCAATCAGCCCCAGCATTTT.

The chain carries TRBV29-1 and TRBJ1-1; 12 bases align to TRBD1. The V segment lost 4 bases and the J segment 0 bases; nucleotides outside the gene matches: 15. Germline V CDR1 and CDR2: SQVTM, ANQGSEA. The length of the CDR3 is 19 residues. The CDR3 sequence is CSVVLTARDRGRMNTEAFF. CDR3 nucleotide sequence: TGCAGCGTTGTTCTTACTGCCCGGGACAGGGGGCGGATGAACACTGAAGCTTTCTTT.

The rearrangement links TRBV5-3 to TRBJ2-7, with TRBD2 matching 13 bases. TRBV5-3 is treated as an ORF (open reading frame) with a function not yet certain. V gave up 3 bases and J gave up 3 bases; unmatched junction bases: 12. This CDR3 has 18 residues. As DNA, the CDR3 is TGTGCCAGAAGCTCCCCGAGGACTAGCGGGAGTCTAAACTACGAGCAGTACTTC. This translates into CARSSPRTSGSLNYEQYF.

The CDR3 region has the DNA TGTGCCAGCAGCATACGGGACGGGACCAACACTGAAGCTTTCTTT. It is translated as CASSIRDGTNTEAFF. The chain has TRBV7-9 and TRBJ1-1; maybe TRBD1 (5 bases). The V end was cut by 5 bases, the J end by 2 bases, with 15 bases between. CDR3 length equals 15 residues. Germline loops: CDR1 SEHNR, CDR2 FQNEAQ (reference sequence).

The CDR3 nucleotides are TGTGCCAGCAGTGAAAGCCCAGGGGGCCATCAGCCCCAGCATTTT. This gives the protein CASSESPGGHQPQHF. The rearrangement links TRBV2 to TRBJ1-5; TRBD1 matches 8 bases. This CDR3 contains 15 residues. CDR1 is SNHLY and CDR2 is FYNNEI in the germline V gene. Unmatched junction bases numbered 5, after V lost 2 bases and J lost 5 bases. Filled out from reference TRBV2 and TRBJ1-5, the complete variable domain reads EPEVTQTPSHQVTQMGQEVILRCVPISNHLYFYWYRQILGQKVEFLVSFYNNEISEKSEIFDDQFSVERPDGSNFTLKIRSTKLEDSAMYFCASSESPGGHQPQHFGDGTRLSIL.

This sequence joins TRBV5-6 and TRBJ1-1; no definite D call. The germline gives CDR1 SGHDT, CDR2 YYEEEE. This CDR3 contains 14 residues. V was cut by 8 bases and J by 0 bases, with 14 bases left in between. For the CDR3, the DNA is TGTGCCAGTTTTAGAGGTTTAATGAACACTGAAGCTTTCTTT. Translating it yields CASFRGLMNTEAFF.

The CDR3 nucleotides read TGTGCCAGCAGCTTTGGAACAGCGGGGGGCGTCTCCCAAGAGACCCAGTACTTC. It is translated as CASSFGTAGGVSQETQYF. This chain uses TRBV7-2 with TRBJ2-5; 9 bases agree with TRBD2. The V gene end was trimmed by 3 bases and the J gene end by 1 base; junction bases not matched to a gene: 12. This CDR3 contains 18 residues. CDR1 and CDR2 from the germline V gene are SGHTA and FQGNSA.

CDR3 sequence reads: CASSLSGTSGTKAYEQYF. The CDR3 coding sequence is TGTGCCAGTAGTTTATCCGGGACTAGCGGGACAAAAGCTTACGAGCAGTACTTC. The chain uses TRBV19 and TRBJ2-7; TRBD2 aligns across 13 bases. Germline lookup yields CDR1 LNHDA and CDR2 SQIVND (reference sequence). The CDR3 consists of 18 residues. Trimming took 5 bases from V and 4 from J; bases not matched to a gene: 14.

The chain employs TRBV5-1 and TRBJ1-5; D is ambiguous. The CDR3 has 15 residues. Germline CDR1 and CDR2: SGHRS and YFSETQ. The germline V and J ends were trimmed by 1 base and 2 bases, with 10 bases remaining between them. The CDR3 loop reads CASSLMGIGNQPQHF. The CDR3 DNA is TGCGCCAGCAGCTTGATGGGTATTGGCAATCAGCCCCAGCATTTT.